These 12 T cell receptor beta chains share one sample of origin, sequenced in a study of T cell responses to AZD1222 COVID-19 vaccine. The assay was immunoSEQ multiplex PCR, and TCRdb's table has in-frame clones only and misses some. The sample consists of 150,000 to 200,000 clones, 85% to 95% of them appearing once. Here the sequenced sample was peripheral blood, taken on day 0 of AZD1222 vaccination. Every receptor here comes from an adult in good health.

The chain has TRBV3-1 (or the pseudogene TRBV3-2) and TRBJ1-1; the match to TRBD1 covers 7 bases. CDR1 LGHDT and CDR2 YNNKEL come from the germline V gene (reference sequence). The CDR3 is 17 amino acids. J gave up 4 bases and V 7 bases, and 18 bases lay outside the gene matches. DNA of the CDR3: TGTGCCAGCACCCATGGAACATCCAGGGGGTGGATCACTGAAGCTTTCTTT. It yields the protein CASTHGTSRGWITEAFF.

V is TRBV5-4 and J is TRBJ1-2; 10 nucleotides align to TRBD1. Germline assignment: CDR1 SGHNT and CDR2 YYREEE (reference sequence). V lost 4 bases to trimming and J lost 3 bases; unmatched junction nucleotides: 6. CDR3 length equals 15 residues. CDR3 coding DNA: TGTGCCAGCAGCACAGACAGGGGGCAGCACTATGGCTACACCTTC. This gives the protein CASSTDRGQHYGYTF.

A remark on this clone: The sample carries other DNA sequences with the same CDR3. The chain employs TRBV28 and TRBJ1-2, with 7 bases aligning to TRBD1. Unmatched junction bases numbered 3, after V lost 6 bases and J lost 5 bases. Germline CDR1 and CDR2: MDHEN and SYDVKM. The length of the CDR3 is 12 residues. CDR3 loop: CASSSTGYGYTF. For the CDR3, the DNA is TGTGCCAGCAGCTCGACAGGGTATGGCTACACCTTC.

CDR3 coding DNA: TGTGCCAGCTCACAGGGATCGGACACTGAAGCTTTCTTT. This sequence encodes CASSQGSDTEAFF. The rearrangement links TRBV18 to TRBJ1-1, with no clear D. Germline loops: CDR1 KGHSH, CDR2 LQKENI. This CDR3 has 13 amino acids. V gave up 4 bases and J gave up 3 bases, with 9 bases separating them. Filled out from reference TRBV18 and TRBJ1-1, the complete variable domain reads NAGVMQNPRHLVRRRGQEARLRCSPMKGHSHVYWYRQLPEEGLKFMVYLQKENIIDESGMPKERFSAEFPKEGPSILRIQQVVRGDSAAYFCASSQGSDTEAFFGQGTRLTVV.

This chain uses TRBV10-3 with TRBJ2-7; 9 bases agree with TRBD2. J was trimmed by 4 bases and V by 3 bases; bases with no gene match: 7. Germline CDR1 ENHRY, CDR2 SYGVKD. The CDR3 length is 15 residues. CDR3 bases: TGTGCCATCAGTGATCGGGGCGGGAGGGCGTACGAGCAGTACTTC. It codes for CAISDRGGRAYEQYF.

The rearrangement joins TRBV5-1 to TRBJ2-3, with D perhaps matching TRBD1 (5 bases). CDR3 length: 15 residues. The germline V gene has CDR1 SGHRS and CDR2 YFSETQ. V gave up 4 bases and J gave up 0 bases, with 12 bases separating them. The DNA of the CDR3 is TGCGCCAGCAGCAATCAGGGTCCTAGCACAGATACGCAGTATTTT. Its protein is CASSNQGPSTDTQYF.

In this sample, this clone turned up once. The chain recombines TRBV9 with TRBJ2-5, with TRBD2 identical over 12 bases. The ends lost 3 bases at V and 2 bases at J; junction bases unmatched: 5. Germline V CDR1 and CDR2: SGDLS, YYNGEE. This CDR3 comprises 16 residues. The CDR3 sequence is CASSERTSGIQETQYF. The CDR3 region has the DNA TGTGCCAGCAGCGAGCGGACTAGCGGGATACAAGAGACCCAGTACTTC.

This chain joins TRBV14 and TRBJ1-6; maybe TRBD1 (6 bases). Trimming shortened V by 1 base and J by 3 bases, and 13 bases separated the two germline ends. The CDR3 contains 17 residues. The germline gives CDR1 SGHDN, CDR2 FVKESK. In DNA, the CDR3 is TGTGCCAGCAGCCAAGTAGGGGGATCAATCTATAATTCACCCCTCCACTTT. Translated, it gives CASSQVGGSIYNSPLHF.

CDR3 nucleotides: TGCAGCGTTGGCGGATTCTACGAGCAGTACTTC. This sequence encodes CSVGGFYEQYF. The chain joins TRBV29-1 to TRBJ2-7, with no clear D. Germline values: CDR1 SQVTM, CDR2 ANQGSEA. V gave up 4 bases and J gave up 3 bases, with 7 bases separating them. This CDR3 region has 11 residues.

The chain employs TRBV6-1 and TRBJ2-1; 11 bases agree with TRBD2. The junction had 0 bases not matched to a gene; V was cut back by 2 bases and J by 3 bases. Germline lookup yields CDR1 MNHNS and CDR2 SASEGT. This CDR3 comprises 15 residues. CDR3 coding DNA: TGTGCCAGCAGTGAACTAGCGGGAGGCTACAATGAGCAGTTCTTC. The encoded protein is CASSELAGGYNEQFF.

The sample holds a few counts of this clone. The chain joins TRBV27 to TRBJ2-7; TRBD1 is a possible D gene (6 bases). CDR3 length: 15 amino acids. Germline V gene sequence: CDR1 MNHEY, CDR2 SMNVEV (reference sequence). The V gene lost 2 bases and the J gene lost 3 bases, with 14 bases spanning the gap. CDR3 loop: CASSLGGSGFYEQYF. The CDR3 DNA follows: TGTGCCAGCAGTTTAGGGGGCTCGGGTTTCTACGAGCAGTACTTC.

In its sample, this clone was seen a few times. V and J are TRBV27 and TRBJ1-2; D ambiguous. Per the germline V gene, CDR1 is MNHEY and CDR2 is SMNVEV (reference sequence). Trimming removed 2 bases at V and 8 bases at J, with 12 bases between. The CDR3 is 13 residues long. The CDR3 bases are TGTGCCAGCAGTTTAGGGTATCTCGGGGGCTACACCTTC. It specifies CASSLGYLGGYTF.